The 28 T cell receptor beta chains below all came from one sample that was sequenced in a study of blood T cell repertoires in COVID-19. This table comes from immunoSEQ multiplex PCR, and its TCRdb copy is limited to in-frame clones, with some not included. The repertoire holds around 200,000 clones, with about 76% as singletons. Sample: peripheral blood. Source of these receptors: a woman between 40 and 50 years old with COVID-19, enrolled during active disease.

The rearrangement uses TRBV30 and TRBJ1-2; a weak D match, TRBD1 (5 bases). Germline V gene data show CDR1 as GTSNPN and CDR2 as SVGIG (reference sequence). The CDR3 loop spans 18 amino acids. V lost 4 bases, J lost 2 bases, and 26 bases lay in between. Here the CDR3 DNA reads TGTGCCTGGAAAGGGGATTTGGAACGGAGAGTGGAAAACTATGGCTACACCTTC. This sequence encodes CAWKGDLERRVENYGYTF.

The genes are TRBV27 and TRBJ2-1; 12 nucleotides agree with TRBD2. The junction had 6 bases not matched to a gene; V was cut back by 6 bases and J by 6 bases. Germline V gene data show CDR1 as MNHEY and CDR2 as SMNVEV (reference sequence). The CDR3 covers 15 residues. The CDR3 DNA sequence: TGTGCCAGCAGACTACTAGCGGGGGGAATCAATGAGCAGTTCTTC. This gives the protein CASRLLAGGINEQFF.

This sequence joins TRBV9 and TRBJ2-7; 16 positions agree with TRBD2. Germline V gives CDR1 SGDLS, CDR2 YYNGEE. The CDR3 has 18 residues. Unmatched junction bases numbered 7, after V lost 4 bases and J lost 0 bases. The CDR3 DNA reads TGTGCCAGCAGCTTAGGGACTAGCGGGAGGGACTACTCCTACGAGCAGTACTTC. It is translated as CASSLGTSGRDYSYEQYF.

J is TRBJ2-7 and V is TRBV19; 9 bases fit TRBD1. CDR1 is LNHDA and CDR2 is SQIVND in the germline V gene (reference sequence). J gave up 4 bases and V 1 base, and 5 bases lay outside the gene matches. The CDR3 contains 15 residues. CDR3 sequence: CASSIGTGEGYEQYF. The CDR3 DNA reads TGTGCCAGTAGTATAGGGACAGGGGAAGGATACGAGCAGTACTTC.

The chain combines TRBV30 with TRBJ1-5; 7 bases align to TRBD1. Germline V CDR1 and CDR2: GTSNPN, SVGIG (reference sequence). V lost 3 bases, J lost 7 bases, and 9 bases stayed unmatched. CDR3 length: 14 amino acids. The CDR3 sequence is CAWSPTGYGQPQHF. For the CDR3, the DNA is TGTGCCTGGAGCCCGACAGGGTATGGACAGCCCCAGCATTTT.

The V and J genes are TRBV27 and TRBJ1-4; TRBD1 might be the D (6 bases). V lost 2 bases and J 8 bases, leaving 15 bases between the germline ends. The CDR3 is made up of 15 amino acids. Germline-derived CDR1 and CDR2 are MNHEY and SMNVEV (reference sequence). The CDR3 region has the DNA TGTGCCAGCAGTTTAACGTGGCAGGGGTACGAAAAACTGTTTTTT. It encodes CASSLTWQGYEKLFF.

This chain joins TRBV27 and TRBJ1-2, with D perhaps matching TRBD1 (6 bases). The CDR3 length is 15 residues. CDR1 MNHEY and CDR2 SMNVEV come from the germline V gene (reference sequence). Trimming removed 4 bases from V and 4 bases from J, with 16 bases in between. The CDR3 nucleotides are TGTGCCAGCAGTTCCTCCTCGACAGGCGGCTATGGCTACACCTTC. Encoded protein: CASSSSSTGGYGYTF.

The V call is TRBV7-9, the J call TRBJ2-3; perhaps TRBD2 as D (6 bases). The germline gives CDR1 SEHNR, CDR2 FQNEAQ (reference sequence). V was trimmed by 5 bases and J by 0 bases, leaving 12 bases between them. The CDR3 is 15 amino acids. CDR3 DNA sequence: TGTGCCAGCAGCCCGGGAGCGACTAGCACAGATACGCAGTATTTT. Translating gives CASSPGATSTDTQYF.

V usage is TRBV4-3 and J usage is TRBJ1-1; unclear D gene. The germline gives CDR1 LGHNA, CDR2 YSLEER. This CDR3 region has 13 residues. V was shortened by 3 bases and J by 10 bases, with 15 bases between the two germline ends. CDR3: CASSHGEGSVAFF. CDR3 bases: TGCGCCAGCAGCCATGGAGAGGGTTCTGTAGCTTTCTTT.

The V gene is TRBV7-3, the J gene TRBJ2-1; D is ambiguous. The CDR3 spans 14 residues. The V gene lost 0 bases and the J gene lost 5 bases, with 8 bases spanning the gap. Germline CDR1 and CDR2: SGHTA and FQGTGA. Written as DNA, the CDR3 is TGTGCCAGCAGCTTAACGCCCATAGACAATGAGCAGTTCTTC. Its protein is CASSLTPIDNEQFF.

The rearrangement joins TRBV4-1 to TRBJ1-1; possible D gene TRBD1, 5 bases. This CDR3 has 18 amino acids. In germline, CDR1 is MGHRA, CDR2 YSYEKL. Trimming cost V 0 bases and J 9 bases, with 26 bases left between them. CDR3 sequence (DNA): TGCGCCAGCAGCCAAGATGGGTATGTGGGCAGGGACTCCGCTCAAGCTTTCTTT. Amino acid sequence: CASSQDGYVGRDSAQAFF.

The chain joins TRBV7-9 to TRBJ1-4, with 7 nucleotides matching TRBD1. The CDR3 totals 15 residues. V lost 5 bases to trimming and J lost 1 base; unmatched junction nucleotides: 4. Germline V gives CDR1 SEHNR, CDR2 FQNEAQ (reference sequence). The CDR3 DNA is TGTGCCAGCAGCCTTAGGACAGGAACTAATGAAAAACTGTTTTTT. This gives the protein CASSLRTGTNEKLFF.

V gene TRBV6-5 combines with J gene TRBJ2-1, with 7 nucleotides matching TRBD1. J lost 9 bases, V lost 2 bases, and 10 bases had no gene match. Germline V gene sequence: CDR1 MNHEY, CDR2 SVGAGI. The CDR3 has 15 amino acids. The CDR3 DNA is TGTGCCAGCAGTTACGGCGACAGGCCAGGGGGTGAGCAGTTCTTC. This gives the protein CASSYGDRPGGEQFF.

This clone was observed a few times. The chain links TRBV4-1 to TRBJ1-3, with a possible D match to TRBD1 (6 bases). V was pared by 0 bases and J by 2 bases, with 8 bases between. In germline, CDR1 is MGHRA, CDR2 YSYEKL. The CDR3 has 15 residues. The CDR3 loop is CASSQDRTAGNTIYF. CDR3 sequence (DNA): TGCGCCAGCAGCCAAGATCGGACAGCTGGAAACACCATATATTTT.

V gene TRBV27 combines with J gene TRBJ1-2; 8 bases agree with TRBD1. In germline, CDR1 is MNHEY, CDR2 SMNVEV (reference sequence). CDR3 size: 14 residues. After removal of 5 bases from V and 4 bases from J, the junction contained 6 bases not matched to a gene. As DNA, the CDR3 is TGTGCCAGCAGTCCGGGACAGGCTATCTATGGCTACACCTTC. Its protein product is CASSPGQAIYGYTF.

This clone was observed a handful of times. The chain carries TRBV7-3 and TRBJ2-7; D is ambiguous. The CDR3 covers 13 residues. Germline V CDR1 and CDR2: SGHTA, FQGTGA. V was shortened by 2 bases and J by 3 bases, with 8 bases between the two germline ends. Here the CDR3 DNA reads TGTGCCAGCAGCTTAGGTACGGGCTACGAGCAGTACTTC. The encoded protein is CASSLGTGYEQYF.

V usage is TRBV4-1 and J usage is TRBJ2-3; 7 bases match TRBD1. J gave up 1 base and V 1 base, and 8 bases lay outside the gene matches. The germline V gene encodes CDR1 MGHRA and CDR2 YSYEKL. The CDR3 length is 17 residues. The CDR3 nucleotides read TGCGCCAGCAGCCAAGGGACAGGTCTGGGGGGCACAGATACGCAGTATTTT. It yields the protein CASSQGTGLGGTDTQYF.

The rearrangement joins TRBV18 to TRBJ1-2, with TRBD1 matching over 11 bases. CDR1 and CDR2 (germline): KGHSH, LQKENI. This CDR3 region has 17 residues. Unmatched junction bases numbered 13, after V lost 2 bases and J lost 8 bases. The CDR3: CASSPGTGGLTTKGYTF. The CDR3 DNA is TGTGCCAGCTCACCAGGGACAGGGGGGCTGACTACAAAGGGCTACACCTTC.

The genes are TRBV19 and TRBJ1-2; TRBD1 might be the D (6 bases). The CDR3 runs to 14 residues. From germline, CDR1 is LNHDA and CDR2 SQIVND (reference sequence). With 3 bases removed from V and 7 bases from J, the gap between germline ends came to 15 bases. CDR3 loop: CASSIPGGRGGYTF. The DNA of the CDR3 is TGTGCCAGTAGTATCCCGGGGGGGCGCGGTGGCTACACCTTC.

The chain is built from TRBV4-1 and TRBJ2-7; TRBD2 is a possible D gene (7 bases). The ends were cut back, 2 bases at V and 3 bases at J, with 17 bases in the middle. This CDR3 is 16 amino acids long. The germline CDR1 and CDR2 sequences are MGHRA and YSYEKL. The CDR3 DNA sequence: TGCGCCAGCAGCCAAACGGGGGCGGGAGCGGGCTACGAGCAGTACTTC. It codes for CASSQTGAGAGYEQYF.

This clone was counted only a few times. The chain links TRBV30 to TRBJ1-1, with D maybe TRBD1 (6 bases). The CDR3 runs to 16 residues. V was pared by 7 bases and J by 6 bases, with 27 bases between. The germline CDR1 and CDR2 sequences are GTSNPN and SVGIG (reference sequence). For the CDR3, the DNA is TGTGCCTCACTTATCAGGGGAAGGCGTGCCGTCGCTGAAGCTTTCTTT. It is translated as CASLIRGRRAVAEAFF.

This clone showed up just a few times. The rearrangement links TRBV2 to TRBJ1-5; D perhaps matches TRBD1 (5 bases). The germline gives CDR1 SNHLY, CDR2 FYNNEI. V was clipped by 6 bases and J by 5 bases, with 17 bases between them. The CDR3 totals 15 residues. CDR3 bases: TGTGCCAGCAGCACGCAGGGTCGGAGTGATCAGCCCCAGCATTTT. It is translated as CASSTQGRSDQPQHF.

V usage is TRBV12-5 and J usage is TRBJ1-4; the D is unclear. The germline gives CDR1 LGHNT, CDR2 FRNRAP. This CDR3 comprises 13 residues. Between the trimmed V and J ends, which lost 6 bases and 7 bases, there was a span of 12 bases. This CDR3 reads CASGSSASEKLFF. CDR3 nucleotide sequence: TGTGCTAGTGGCAGTTCCGCCAGTGAAAAACTGTTTTTT.

CDR3 sequence: CASSVAAEQYF. The CDR3 DNA reads as TGTGCCAGCAGCGTAGCCGCCGAGCAGTACTTC. The gene calls are TRBV2 and TRBJ2-7, with D hard to call. The germline V and J ends were trimmed by 6 bases and 6 bases, with 9 bases remaining between them. The CDR3 extends over 11 amino acids. Germline-derived CDR1 and CDR2 are SNHLY and FYNNEI. The full variable domain, rest sourced from reference TRBV2 and TRBJ2-7, is EPEVTQTPSHQVTQMGQEVILRCVPISNHLYFYWYRQILGQKVEFLVSFYNNEISEKSEIFDDQFSVERPDGSNFTLKIRSTKLEDSAMYFCASSVAAEQYFGPGTRLTVT.

This clone was picked up a small number of times. The CDR3 reads CATSDAGQGTGAQETQYF. CDR3 in DNA: TGTGCCACCAGTGATGCCGGACAGGGAACAGGGGCACAAGAGACCCAGTACTTC. V and J are TRBV24-1 and TRBJ2-5; TRBD1 matches 8 bases. Germline V CDR1 and CDR2: KGHDR, SFDVKD. The length of the CDR3 is 18 residues. Losses at the gene ends were 3 bases for V and 2 bases for J; bases not matched to a gene: 13.

The chain carries TRBV6-5 and TRBJ1-2, with 10 bases aligning to TRBD1. V gave up 4 bases and J gave up 7 bases; unmatched junction bases: 6. Germline CDR1 and CDR2: MNHEY and SVGAGI. The CDR3 is 14 residues long. The CDR3 region has the DNA TGTGCCAGCAGTTTAGGGACAGGGGAAAGTGGCTACACCTTC. Amino acid sequence: CASSLGTGESGYTF.

This clone was counted between two and nine times. The genes are TRBV20-1 and TRBJ2-1, with 7 nucleotides matching TRBD1. V shed 3 bases and J 4 bases; nucleotides not matched to a gene: 12. CDR1 is DFQATT and CDR2 is SNEGSKA in the germline V gene (reference sequence). This CDR3 has 16 residues. CDR3 sequence: CSASLGPTTGYNEQFF. The CDR3 region has the DNA TGCAGTGCTAGTTTAGGACCGACGACAGGGTACAATGAGCAGTTCTTC.

V gene TRBV7-9 combines with J gene TRBJ2-3; TRBD2 aligns across 7 bases. This CDR3 spans 13 amino acids. The V gene end was trimmed by 5 bases and the J gene end by 6 bases; junction bases not matched to a gene: 5. CDR1 is SEHNR and CDR2 is FQNEAQ in the germline V gene (reference sequence). The CDR3 DNA follows: TGTGCCAGCAGCCTCTCGGGGGGTGATACGCAGTATTTT. It specifies CASSLSGGDTQYF.